This T cell receptor beta chain was captured in a study of T cell changes during pregnancy in multiple sclerosis. Trimming cost V 3 bases and J 10 bases, with 16 bases left between them. This CDR3 contains 14 residues. CDR1 and CDR2 from the germline V gene are LGHNA and YNFKEQ. Measured with immunoSEQ multiplex PCR; TCRdb has only the in-frame clones, and not every one. The table shows 30,000 to 45,000 clones, with around 92% occurring only once. The chain joins TRBV4-2 to TRBJ2-1; D remains ambiguous. The material sequenced was CD8+ T cells from peripheral blood mononuclear cells, taken before pregnancy. This TCR was recovered from a female donor with multiple sclerosis, enrolled in a pregnancy study. The CDR3 DNA is TGTGCCAGCAGCCACCCCAGAGGTCCCCGGGAGCAGTTCTTC. This gives the protein CASSHPRGPREQFF.